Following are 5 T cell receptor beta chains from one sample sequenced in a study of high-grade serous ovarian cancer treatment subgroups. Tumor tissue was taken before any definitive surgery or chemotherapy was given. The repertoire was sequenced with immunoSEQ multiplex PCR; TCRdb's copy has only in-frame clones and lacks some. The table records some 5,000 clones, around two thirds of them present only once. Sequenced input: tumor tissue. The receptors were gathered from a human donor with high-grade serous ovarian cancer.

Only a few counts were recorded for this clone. The CDR3 nucleotides are TGCGCCAGCAGCCAGACTAGCGGGGGGGATTACAATGAGCAGTTCTTC. Protein product: CASSQTSGGDYNEQFF. The chain has TRBV4-3 and TRBJ2-1; TRBD2 matches at 14 bases. This CDR3 is built from 16 residues. Germline-derived CDR1 and CDR2 are LGHNA and YSLEER. V shed 3 bases and J 4 bases; nucleotides not matched to a gene: 2.

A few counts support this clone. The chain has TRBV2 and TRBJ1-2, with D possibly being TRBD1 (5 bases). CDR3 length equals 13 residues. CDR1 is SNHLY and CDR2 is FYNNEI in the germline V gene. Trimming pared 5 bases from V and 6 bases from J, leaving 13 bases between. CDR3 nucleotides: TGTGCCAGCAGTAGGCGGGCGGGGGATGGCTACACCTTC. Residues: CASSRRAGDGYTF.

The CDR3 nucleotides are TGTGCCAGCAAAGTCGGACAGATCAGCTACTGGGAGCTGTTTTTT. Its translation: CASKVGQISYWELFF. The V gene is TRBV6-1, the J gene TRBJ2-2; possibly TRBD1 for D (6 bases). The CDR3 spans 15 residues. Trimming left V 7 bases short and J 9 bases short, with 21 bases between. CDR1 MNHNS and CDR2 SASEGT come from the germline V gene.

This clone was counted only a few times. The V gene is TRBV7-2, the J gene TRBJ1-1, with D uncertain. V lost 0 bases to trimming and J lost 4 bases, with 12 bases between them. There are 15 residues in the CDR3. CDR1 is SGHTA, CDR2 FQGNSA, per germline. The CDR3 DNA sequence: TGTGCCAGCAGCTTAGCTTGGAGGATGGGCACTGAAGCTTTCTTT. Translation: CASSLAWRMGTEAFF.

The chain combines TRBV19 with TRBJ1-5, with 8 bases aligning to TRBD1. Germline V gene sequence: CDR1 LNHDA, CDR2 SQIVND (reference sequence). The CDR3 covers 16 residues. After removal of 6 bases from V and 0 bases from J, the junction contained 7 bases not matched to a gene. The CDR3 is CASREQGGRSNQPQHF. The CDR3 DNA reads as TGTGCCAGTAGAGAACAGGGGGGACGTAGCAATCAGCCCCAGCATTTT.